The TCR beta chain under discussion was sequenced for a study of identical twins. MiXCR, applied by TCRdb to the 5' RACE reads, yields one record per CDR3 protein. The data show some 790,000 distinct CDR3 sequences, roughly 20% seen once. Per the germline V gene, CDR1 is SEHNR and CDR2 is FQNEAQ (reference sequence). V was pared by 4 bases and J by 0 bases, with 9 bases between. The CDR3 covers 14 residues. The study's findings and limits: Cross-sectional statistical analysis was relied on for the conclusions, without the same donors being followed.

Only a few counts were recorded for this clonotype. Antigen: not known. In addition, the sample was reused for a study of T cells expressing NK-cell markers. That paper notes: Each TCR beta repertoire originated in sorted T cells that were CD3+CD56+NKG2C+, CD3+CD56+NKG2C- or CD3+CD56-NKG2C+. CD8+ T cells in 5 to 7 donors included dominant NKG2C+ clonotypes at about 1.0-7.5%. Expanded clones of NKG2C+ T cells had an unclear HCMV specificity.

The specimen sequenced was PBMCs. The sequence derives from a woman aged 18 to 35 in good health. The V and J genes are TRBV7-9 and TRBJ1-2; D gene uncertain. Here the CDR3 reads CASSSDGPNYGYTF. The CDR3, as DNA: TGTGCCAGCAGCTCCGACGGACCTAACTATGGCTACACCTTC. The full variable domain, in which reference TRBV7-9 and TRBJ1-2 provide the parts outside the CDR3, is DTGVSQNPRHKITKRGQNVTFRCDPISEHNRLYWYRQTLGQGPEFLTYFQNEAQLEKSRLLSDRFSAERPKGSFSTLEIQRTEQGDSAMYLCASSSDGPNYGYTFGSGTRLTVV.